The next 9 T cell receptor beta chains were all read from a single sample in a study of blood T cell repertoires in COVID-19. Produced via immunoSEQ multiplex PCR; TCRdb's table is partial and in-frame only. The table has about 320,000 clones, 90% seen once. Sample: PBMCs or T cells enriched from blood (not recorded which). Receptors were obtained from a woman aged 25-40 years who had been exposed to COVID-19.

The gene calls are TRBV7-2 and TRBJ2-2; weak D call: TRBD2 (5 bases). Germline-derived CDR1 and CDR2 are SGHTA and FQGNSA. This CDR3 is built from 13 residues. Trimming left V 3 bases short and J 7 bases short, with 9 bases between. The CDR3 DNA is TGTGCCAGCAGCTTTGGCGCGGGCGGGGAGCTGTTTTTT. Residues: CASSFGAGGELFF. Combining the CDR3 with reference TRBV7-2 and TRBJ2-2 gives the whole variable domain GAGVSQSPSNKVTEKGKDVELRCDPISGHTALYWYRQSLGQGLEFLIYFQGNSAPDKSGLPSDRFSAERTGGSVSTLTIQRTQQEDSAVYLCASSFGAGGELFFGEGSRLTVL.

This sequence joins TRBV10-3 and TRBJ2-1; D assignment may be TRBD1 or TRBD2 (10 bases each). The CDR3 length is 22 residues. CDR1 is ENHRY and CDR2 is SYGVKD in the germline V gene. V lost 7 bases and J 7 bases, leaving 41 bases between the germline ends. CDR3 DNA: TGTGCCATCAATTCCGGGACAGGGGTGTTAAGGAGCGGGGGGGCCGCCTCAAATGAGCAGTTCTTC. Encoded protein: CAINSGTGVLRSGGAASNEQFF.

The chain is built from TRBV10-3 and TRBJ1-2; D remains unclear. The CDR3 spans 13 residues. The germline V gene encodes CDR1 ENHRY and CDR2 SYGVKD. The V gene lost 3 bases and the J gene lost 2 bases, with 7 bases spanning the gap. In nucleotides, the CDR3 is TGTGCCATCAGTGAAGAGGGAAACTATGGCTACACCTTC. This codes for CAISEEGNYGYTF.

In DNA, the CDR3 is TGTGCCAGCAGCCGTTACAGGGTCCCCAAAAACATTCAGTACTTC. It specifies CASSRYRVPKNIQYF. This sequence joins TRBV11-2 and TRBJ2-4, with D possibly matching TRBD1 (6 bases). There are 15 residues in the CDR3. Trimming cost V 5 bases and J 2 bases, with 13 bases left between them. Germline CDR1 reads SGHAT; CDR2 reads FQNNGV.

The chain has TRBV7-2 and TRBJ1-2; no reliable D call. V was cut by 3 bases and J by 8 bases, with 10 bases left in between. This CDR3 spans 12 amino acids. Germline CDR1 reads SGHTA; CDR2 reads FQGNSA. The DNA of the CDR3 is TGTGCCAGCAGCTTCGGGAGTTACGGCTACACCTTC. This codes for CASSFGSYGYTF.

The chain's CDR3 is CASSLYGPQHF. The CDR3 region has the DNA TGTGCCAGCAGTTTGTACGGGCCCCAGCATTTT. This chain uses TRBV12-3 or TRBV12-4 with TRBJ1-5; D call uncertain. V gave up 3 bases and J gave up 9 bases, with 6 bases separating them. This CDR3 contains 11 residues.

J is TRBJ2-2 and V is TRBV6-5; 8 bases line up with TRBD1. The CDR3 extends over 14 amino acids. The V and J ends lost 6 bases and 4 bases, in that order; junction bases with no gene match: 4. Per the germline V gene, CDR1 is MNHEY and CDR2 is SVGAGI. CDR3 sequence (DNA): TGTGCCAGCAGATTGACAGGGGCCACCGGGGAGCTGTTTTTT. It specifies CASRLTGATGELFF.

This chain joins TRBV5-6 and TRBJ1-4; 11 bases fit TRBD1. Trimming cost V 4 bases and J 5 bases; bases outside gene matches: 7. This CDR3 contains 16 residues. The V gene's germline CDR1 is SGHDT and CDR2 YYEEEE. CDR3 loop: CASSPGQGGRNEKLFF. CDR3 in DNA: TGTGCCAGCAGCCCGGGACAGGGGGGCCGGAATGAAAAACTGTTTTTT.

The rearrangement uses TRBV20-1 and TRBJ1-2; 8 bases fit TRBD1. The CDR3 length is 13 residues. Germline V gives CDR1 DFQATT, CDR2 SNEGSKA (reference sequence). The V gene end was trimmed by 3 bases and the J gene end by 8 bases; junction bases not matched to a gene: 8. CDR3 protein: CSASKRQGSGYTF. The CDR3 coding sequence is TGCAGTGCTAGTAAACGACAGGGGAGCGGCTACACCTTC.